This T cell receptor beta chain derives from a study of cytomegalovirus exposure and HLA in healthy donors. Turning to the study itself: An earlier analysis found 110 million or so unique TCR beta sequences from about 190 million T cells.

13 Jbeta primers and 60 Vbeta primers were used for the PCR. Sequencing was performed with immunoSEQ multiplex PCR; in TCRdb, only in-frame clones are kept and a portion is missing. Among approximately 91,000 clones listed, over 65% were seen once. Trimming removed 7 bases at V and 2 bases at J, with 18 bases between. Germline V gene lookup returns CDR1 SNHLY and CDR2 FYNNEI. The CDR3 has 16 residues. The specimen was PBMCs. The V and J genes are TRBV2 and TRBJ1-3, with D maybe TRBD1 (6 bases). The TCR sequence derives from a human donor in good health. CDR3 protein: CASTTSGVSAGNTIYF. The CDR3 DNA is TGTGCCAGCACGACGTCAGGGGTATCAGCTGGAAACACCATATATTTT.